This T cell receptor beta chain was obtained from a study of T cells in Graves' hyperthyroidism and ophthalmopathy. Amplification of TCR beta CDR3 regions was performed using RNA transcripts as template. First-round RT-PCR of the TCR CDR3 relied on the HTBI primer set. TCRdb re-called the multiplex PCR reads with MiXCR, one entry per CDR3 protein. The top ten hold approximately 7% of the sample, which has some 560,000 distinct CDR3 sequences, approximately 14% seen once. V shed 6 bases and J 3 bases; nucleotides not matched to a gene: 11. CDR1 MNHEY and CDR2 SVGAGI come from the germline V gene. This CDR3 comprises 16 residues. Regarding the study as a whole: Patients with ophthalmopathy were separated from those with stable hyperthyroidism by a 13 V-J model.

This clonotype has more than one count but fewer than ten. As yet, its antigen is unknown. The receptor's source is a woman under 40 with Graves' hyperthyroidism. The chain combines TRBV6-5 with TRBJ1-2; 9 positions match TRBD1. Sequenced material: blood. CDR3 DNA sequence: TGTGCCAGCAGCCCGTCCGGGACAGGGCGCCACTATGGCTACACCTTC. Its translation is CASSPSGTGRHYGYTF.